This T cell receptor (beta chain) appears in the sequencing data of a study of cytomegalovirus exposure and HLA in healthy donors. Healthy bone marrow donors made up the donor group. With 60 Vbeta and 13 Jbeta primers, the PCR was carried out. Using immunoSEQ multiplex PCR, the repertoire was profiled, and TCRdb retains in-frame clones only, with some absent. The table records some 60,000 clones, roughly 86% of them present only once. The study's findings and limits: In a later analysis, V- and J-gene trimming of beta chains associated with a DCLRE1C missense variant, replicated independently.

Germline V lookup: CDR1 SNHLY, CDR2 FYNNEI. The CDR3 consists of 16 residues. V was cut by 2 bases and J by 4 bases, with 18 bases left in between. Note on this clone: Its antigen is currently unknown.

What was sequenced was PBMCs. The chain links TRBV2 to TRBJ2-7, with D unclear. The clonotype originates from a man younger than 30 in good health and CMV-seronegative. CDR3 protein: CASSENSAESGYEQYF. The CDR3 DNA follows: TGTGCCAGCAGTGAAAATTCGGCAGAGTCAGGATACGAGCAGTACTTC.